Below, 20 T cell receptor beta chains from the same sample are listed, as sequenced in a study of blood T cell repertoires in COVID-19. The assay was immunoSEQ multiplex PCR, and TCRdb's table has in-frame clones only and misses some. The table shows some 12,000 clones, with around nine tenths occurring only once. Sequenced sample: peripheral blood. The receptors were gathered from a human donor in a cohort sampled during active COVID-19.

The chain joins TRBV5-1 to TRBJ2-3; TRBD2 matches at 9 bases. Germline lookup yields CDR1 SGHRS and CDR2 YFSETQ. V dropped 0 bases and J dropped 6; count of bases not matched to a gene: 5. The CDR3 is 15 amino acids. CDR3 nucleotides: TGCGCCAGCAGCTTGGATAGCGGGGGAGGTGATACGCAGTATTTT. Protein: CASSLDSGGGDTQYF.

The rearrangement links TRBV5-1 to TRBJ2-1; 10 bases align to TRBD1. J lost 8 bases, V lost 3 bases, and 2 bases had no gene match. The length of the CDR3 is 13 residues. Germline CDR1 and CDR2: SGHRS and YFSETQ. The CDR3 spells CASSWGTGDEQFF. DNA for the CDR3: TGCGCCAGCAGCTGGGGGACAGGGGATGAGCAGTTCTTC.

In DNA, the CDR3 is TGCGCCAGCAGATTTGGGACAGGGACGAGCGAGCAGTACTTC. Protein: CASRFGTGTSEQYF. The chain is built from TRBV5-1 and TRBJ2-7; 9 bases map to TRBD1. Germline CDR1 is SGHRS and CDR2 is YFSETQ. J gave up 6 bases and V 5 bases, and 9 bases lay outside the gene matches. CDR3 size: 14 residues.

The chain couples TRBV27 to TRBJ1-2; 9 nucleotides line up with TRBD1. With 8 bases clipped from V and 8 bases from J, the junction kept 12 bases outside the gene matches. There are 14 residues in the CDR3. In germline, CDR1 is MNHEY, CDR2 SMNVEV (reference sequence). Here the CDR3 reads CASFPRDREGGYTF. The CDR3 DNA sequence: TGTGCCAGCTTCCCCCGGGACAGGGAAGGCGGCTACACCTTC.

The chain carries TRBV18 and TRBJ2-7, with 13 bases lining up with TRBD2. The germline CDR1 and CDR2 sequences are KGHSH and LQKENI. The CDR3 has 16 amino acids. The J segment lost 2 bases and the V segment lost 0 bases, leaving 1 base of the junction unmatched. CDR3 sequence: CASSPPGTSGTYEQYF. The CDR3 bases are TGTGCCAGCTCACCACCTGGGACTAGCGGGACCTACGAGCAGTACTTC.

This chain links TRBV7-8 with TRBJ2-4, with 9 bases identical to TRBD1. Germline V gives CDR1 SGHVS, CDR2 FQNEAQ. The CDR3 covers 17 residues. J lost 2 bases, V lost 6 bases, and 11 bases had no gene match. CDR3 nucleotides: TGTGCCAGCAGAATAGACAGGGGGGGTCAGTCCAAAAACATTCAGTACTTC. It translates to CASRIDRGGQSKNIQYF.

The chain joins TRBV30 to TRBJ2-6; 7 positions agree with TRBD2. The germline gives CDR1 GTSNPN, CDR2 SVGIG (reference sequence). This CDR3 is built from 16 residues. V shed 3 bases and J 0 bases; nucleotides not matched to a gene: 5. CDR3 coding DNA: TGTGCCTGGAGACGCAGCGGGGACTCTGGGGCCAACGTCCTGACTTTC. Translating it yields CAWRRSGDSGANVLTF.

As concerns this clone: The DNA is left out, because the CDR3 cannot be placed on it with certainty; the CDR3 is given as TCRdb lists it. CDR3 region: CASSKVGQGAFTYSPLHF. The chain is built from TRBV21-1 and TRBJ1-6; the listed D gene, TRBD1, was not tested against the DNA. TRBV21-1 is reported as a pseudogene. The CDR3 contains 18 residues when both ends are counted.

This chain joins TRBV28 and TRBJ2-7; TRBD1 matches at 7 bases. Germline V gene lookup returns CDR1 MDHEN and CDR2 SYDVKM. CDR3 length: 15 amino acids. V shed 7 bases, J shed 1 base, and the junction held 10 bases outside the gene matches. CDR3: CASKKSRQGSYEQYF. The CDR3 DNA reads TGTGCCAGCAAAAAATCCCGACAGGGTTCCTACGAGCAGTACTTC.

CDR3 protein: CASSQEGASEQFF. DNA for the CDR3: TGCGCCAGCAGCCAAGAAGGGGCGAGTGAGCAGTTCTTC. This sequence joins TRBV4-1 and TRBJ2-1, with D perhaps matching TRBD1 (5 bases). The CDR3 is made up of 13 amino acids. V was trimmed by 0 bases and J by 9 bases, leaving 9 bases between them. CDR1 and CDR2 from the germline V gene are MGHRA and YSYEKL.

There are a few counts of this clone. J is TRBJ2-7 and V is TRBV2; D gene uncertain. The CDR3 totals 11 residues. Germline V gene sequence: CDR1 SNHLY, CDR2 FYNNEI. Trimming removed 5 bases from V and 1 base from J, with 3 bases in between. CDR3 nucleotides: TGTGCCAGCAGTCTATCCTACGAGCAGTACTTC. Its protein is CASSLSYEQYF.

The chain carries TRBV5-1 and TRBJ2-7, with a tentative D call TRBD1 (6 bases). There are 13 residues in the CDR3. The V and J ends lost 5 bases and 5 bases respectively, with 14 bases between them. The germline gives CDR1 SGHRS, CDR2 YFSETQ. CDR3 in DNA: TGCGCCAGCAGTCTAACAGGGAGCGACGAGCAGTACTTC. Translated: CASSLTGSDEQYF.

V usage is TRBV4-3 and J usage is TRBJ1-4; D unclear. Germline CDR1 is LGHNA and CDR2 is YSLEER. This CDR3 comprises 17 residues. V shed 1 base and J shed 3 bases, with 15 bases lying between them. The DNA for the CDR3 is TGCGCCAGCAGCCAAGCCTCTCGGGGTACAGCTAATGAAAAACTGTTTTTT. This sequence encodes CASSQASRGTANEKLFF.

CDR3 region: CASSPRGYNEQFF. The CDR3 region has the DNA TGTGCCAGCAGTCCTCGGGGCTACAATGAGCAGTTCTTC. The chain couples TRBV12-3 or TRBV12-4 to TRBJ2-1, with D perhaps matching TRBD2 (5 bases). The CDR3 sequence is 13 residues long. Trimming removed 5 bases at V and 3 bases at J, with 8 bases between.

The chain links TRBV5-1 to TRBJ2-7, with D unclear. CDR1 and CDR2 from the germline V gene are SGHRS and YFSETQ. The CDR3 runs 14 residues. Trimming pared 1 base from V and 0 bases from J, leaving 8 bases between. DNA of the CDR3: TGCGCCAGCAGCTTGCTGCTAGGCTCCTACGAGCAGTACTTC. Protein sequence: CASSLLLGSYEQYF.

This chain links TRBV7-6 with TRBJ1-2, with 10 bases aligning to TRBD1. V dropped 7 bases and J dropped 6; count of bases not matched to a gene: 11. Germline V gene data show CDR1 as SGHVS and CDR2 as FNYEAQ. The CDR3 covers 15 residues. The CDR3 coding sequence is TGTGCCAGCACCAACCCGGGACAGGGGATTAATGGCTACACCTTC. Its protein product is CASTNPGQGINGYTF.

The CDR3 reads CATARGEMDYGYTF. In DNA, the CDR3 is TGTGCCACGGCGCGGGGGGAAATGGACTATGGCTACACCTTC. The chain couples TRBV10-3 to TRBJ1-2; D might be TRBD1 (5 bases). CDR1 is ENHRY and CDR2 is SYGVKD in the germline V gene. The CDR3 length is 14 residues. Trimming stripped 10 bases from V and 3 bases from J, with 18 bases between.

The rearrangement uses TRBV18 and TRBJ1-1; 9 positions agree with TRBD1. The CDR3 is made up of 15 amino acids. Germline V gene sequence: CDR1 KGHSH, CDR2 LQKENI. V was pared by 4 bases and J by 1 base, with 4 bases of the junction left unmatched. CDR3: CASSRTQGANTEAFF. DNA for the CDR3: TGTGCCAGCTCACGTACACAGGGGGCGAACACTGAAGCTTTCTTT.

This clone has a handful of counts. This chain connects TRBV7-8 to TRBJ2-1; the match to TRBD2 covers 8 bases. This CDR3 is 14 amino acids long. Germline V CDR1 and CDR2: SGHVS, FQNEAQ. V was pared by 5 bases and J by 4 bases, with 4 bases of the junction left unmatched. The CDR3 nucleotides are TGTGCCAGCAGCGATAGCGGGAATTACAATGAGCAGTTCTTC. This translates into CASSDSGNYNEQFF.

The rearrangement uses TRBV19 and TRBJ1-6; unclear D gene. The ends were cut back, 6 bases at V and 4 bases at J, with 13 bases in the middle. This CDR3 has 15 amino acids. The germline V gene encodes CDR1 LNHDA and CDR2 SQIVND (reference sequence). The CDR3 bases are TGTGCCAGTAGAGACTCCCAACCTTATAATTCACCCCTCCACTTT. Amino acids: CASRDSQPYNSPLHF.